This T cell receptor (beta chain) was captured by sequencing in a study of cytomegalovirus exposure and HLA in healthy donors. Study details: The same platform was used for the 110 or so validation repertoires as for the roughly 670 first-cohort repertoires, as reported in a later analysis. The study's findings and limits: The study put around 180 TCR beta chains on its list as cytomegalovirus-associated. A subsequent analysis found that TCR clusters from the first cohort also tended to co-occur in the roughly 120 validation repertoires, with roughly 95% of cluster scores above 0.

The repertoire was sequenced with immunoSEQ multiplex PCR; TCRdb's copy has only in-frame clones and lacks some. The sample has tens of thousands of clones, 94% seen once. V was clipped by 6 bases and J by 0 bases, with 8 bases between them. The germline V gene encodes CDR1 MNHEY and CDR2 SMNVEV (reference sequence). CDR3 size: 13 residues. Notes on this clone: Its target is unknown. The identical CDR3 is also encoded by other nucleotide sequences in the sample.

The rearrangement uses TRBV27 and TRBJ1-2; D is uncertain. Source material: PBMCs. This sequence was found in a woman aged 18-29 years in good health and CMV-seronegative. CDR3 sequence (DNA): TGTGCCAGCAGAGTCAGTACTAACTATGGCTACACCTTC. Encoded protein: CASRVSTNYGYTF.